Each of the 17 T cell receptor beta chains below was sequenced from the same sample in a study of blood T cell repertoires in COVID-19. The protocol was immunoSEQ multiplex PCR, while the TCRdb copy is restricted to in-frame clones and leaves out a portion. The repertoire holds some 100,000 clones, with about 90% as singletons. The sample taken for sequencing was peripheral blood. The receptors derive from a woman in her 70s with acute or convalescent COVID-19.

The genes are TRBV5-1 and TRBJ2-2; 8 bases map to TRBD2. Germline V gene lookup returns CDR1 SGHRS and CDR2 YFSETQ. This CDR3 has 14 residues. V lost 5 bases to trimming and J lost 2 bases; unmatched junction nucleotides: 2. The CDR3 DNA sequence: TGCGCCAGCAGGGGACTAGTCAACACCGGGGAGCTGTTTTTT. Protein product: CASRGLVNTGELFF.

The genes are TRBV2 and TRBJ2-7; D is perhaps TRBD2 (6 bases). Trimming removed 5 bases from V and 4 bases from J, with 21 bases in between. From germline, CDR1 is SNHLY and CDR2 FYNNEI. CDR3 size: 16 residues. The CDR3 nucleotides are TGTGCCAGCAGTCCAGACCTGGGACTCCAACGTTACGAGCAGTACTTC. Its translation: CASSPDLGLQRYEQYF.

This clone has just one count. The chain carries TRBV28 and TRBJ1-5, with 8 bases matching TRBD1. This CDR3 has 17 residues. Trimming removed 5 bases from V and 5 bases from J; junction bases left unmatched: 14. Germline CDR1 reads MDHEN; CDR2 reads SYDVKM. As DNA, the CDR3 is TGTGCCAGCAGTGATCCTAGGGGACAGGAGGTCGATCAGCCCCAGCATTTT. Amino acids: CASSDPRGQEVDQPQHF.

This chain connects TRBV7-6 to TRBJ2-7, with TRBD1 matching 7 bases. V shed 6 bases, J shed 6 bases, and the junction held 14 bases outside the gene matches. CDR1 and CDR2 (germline): SGHVS, FNYEAQ. The CDR3 contains 15 residues. CDR3 sequence (DNA): TGTGCCAGCAGTTCGGTGTCCGGGACAGTAGGCGAGCAGTACTTC. This encodes CASSSVSGTVGEQYF.

This clone was seen only once. The V gene is TRBV5-1, the J gene TRBJ2-7; 14 nucleotides agree with TRBD2. The CDR3 runs 15 residues. With 4 bases clipped from V and 5 bases from J, the junction kept 5 bases outside the gene matches. CDR1 is SGHRS, CDR2 YFSETQ, per germline. In DNA, the CDR3 is TGCGCCAGCAGCCAGACTAGCGGGGGGGCCCACGAGCAGTACTTC. This codes for CASSQTSGGAHEQYF.

The V call is TRBV19, the J call TRBJ2-1; 10 nucleotides line up with TRBD2. The CDR3 is 15 residues long. The V segment lost 7 bases and the J segment 5 bases; nucleotides outside the gene matches: 8. Germline CDR1 reads LNHDA; CDR2 reads SQIVND (reference sequence). The CDR3 nucleotides read TGTGCCAGTATTCTAGCGGGGGACCCCAACAATGAGCAGTTCTTC. This sequence encodes CASILAGDPNNEQFF.

The rearrangement links TRBV9 to TRBJ1-3; D is possibly TRBD1 (6 bases). V was clipped by 3 bases and J by 0 bases, with 16 bases between them. This CDR3 spans 17 amino acids. Looked up from germline, CDR1 is SGDLS and CDR2 is YYNGEE. CDR3 DNA: TGTGCCAGCAGCGCCCCCCGGGGGGCCCCCTCTGGAAACACCATATATTTT. The encoded protein is CASSAPRGAPSGNTIYF.

The chain joins TRBV7-8 to TRBJ1-5; D is undetermined. The CDR3 is made up of 13 amino acids. The V end was cut by 2 bases, the J end by 5 bases, with 7 bases between. Germline V gives CDR1 SGHVS, CDR2 FQNEAQ. The CDR3 sequence is CASSLRVDQPQHF. The CDR3 bases are TGTGCCAGCAGCTTACGGGTAGATCAGCCCCAGCATTTT.

This clone has only one observation. The chain recombines TRBV4-1 with TRBJ2-6; TRBD1 aligns across 7 bases. This CDR3 comprises 18 residues. V lost 0 bases and J lost 0; bases outside the gene matches: 5. Germline V gene lookup returns CDR1 MGHRA and CDR2 YSYEKL. CDR3 protein: CASSQDRDSSSGANVLTF. The CDR3 DNA reads as TGCGCCAGCAGCCAAGATAGGGACAGCAGCTCTGGGGCCAACGTCCTGACTTTC.

The chain uses TRBV19 and TRBJ1-1, with D unresolved. The germline V and J ends were trimmed by 4 bases and 0 bases, with 6 bases remaining between them. CDR1 LNHDA and CDR2 SQIVND come from the germline V gene (reference sequence). The CDR3 runs 13 residues. This CDR3 is CASSTTLNTEAFF. The CDR3 coding sequence is TGTGCCAGTAGTACCACATTGAACACTGAAGCTTTCTTT.

The rearrangement links TRBV5-1 to TRBJ1-1; 8 bases align to TRBD1. Germline V gives CDR1 SGHRS, CDR2 YFSETQ. Losses at the gene ends were 1 base for V and 8 bases for J; bases not matched to a gene: 7. The CDR3 contains 14 residues. CDR3 nucleotide sequence: TGCGCCAGCAGCTTGTGGGCAGGGGGCGAGGAAGCTTTCTTT. Amino acids: CASSLWAGGEEAFF.

V and J are TRBV5-1 and TRBJ2-1, with D uncertain. CDR1 SGHRS and CDR2 YFSETQ come from the germline V gene. The V and J ends lost 3 bases and 0 bases respectively, with 19 bases between them. CDR3 length: 18 residues. The CDR3 protein is CASSSTPYLPGSYNEQFF. CDR3 DNA: TGCGCCAGCAGCTCTACCCCGTACCTTCCGGGCTCCTACAATGAGCAGTTCTTC.

This clone appeared once. The rearrangement links TRBV5-6 to TRBJ2-7; a weak D match, TRBD1 (5 bases). Germline V gene data show CDR1 as SGHDT and CDR2 as YYEEEE. The CDR3 is made up of 14 amino acids. Trimming took 4 bases from V and 0 from J, leaving 11 bases between them. As DNA, the CDR3 is TGTGCCAGCAGCGTACCAGGGTTCTCCTACGAGCAGTACTTC. Its protein product is CASSVPGFSYEQYF.

The chain carries TRBV10-3 and TRBJ2-6, with TRBD1 as a possible D gene (6 bases). The CDR3 consists of 16 residues. The germline V gene has CDR1 ENHRY and CDR2 SYGVKD. V was cut by 6 bases and J by 0 bases, with 12 bases left in between. For the CDR3, the DNA is TGTGCCATCAGACAGGGTTTAAACTCTGGGGCCAACGTCCTGACTTTC. This codes for CAIRQGLNSGANVLTF.

V is TRBV15 and J is TRBJ2-1; possible D gene TRBD2, 6 bases. Germline V gene sequence: CDR1 LNHNV, CDR2 YYDKDF (reference sequence). CDR3 length: 14 residues. The ends were cut back, 3 bases at V and 3 bases at J, with 9 bases in the middle. Here the CDR3 reads CATSSVGLYNEQFF. The DNA for the CDR3 is TGTGCCACCAGCAGCGTGGGACTCTACAATGAGCAGTTCTTC.

The J gene is TRBJ1-1, the V gene TRBV3-1 (or the pseudogene TRBV3-2); 7 positions match TRBD1. The germline CDR1 and CDR2 sequences are LGHDT and YNNKEL (reference sequence). V shed 3 bases and J 8 bases; nucleotides not matched to a gene: 3. CDR3 length: 12 residues. The CDR3 reads CASSQRDREAFF. The CDR3 nucleotides read TGTGCCAGCAGCCAGCGGGACAGAGAAGCTTTCTTT.

The gene calls are TRBV28 and TRBJ2-7; unclear D gene. CDR3 length: 13 residues. V was shortened by 3 bases and J by 1 base, with 7 bases between the two germline ends. Germline CDR1 is MDHEN and CDR2 is SYDVKM. The CDR3, as DNA: TGTGCCAGCAGTTTGCCAGGTTCCTACGAGCAGTACTTC. It codes for CASSLPGSYEQYF.